This paragraph covers one T cell receptor (beta chain) sequence. Data came from immunoSEQ multiplex PCR; TCRdb stores just in-frame clones and leaves some out. The table includes 100,000 to 110,000 clones, around four fifths detected once. The data were taken from a study of blood T cell repertoires in COVID-19. Between the trimmed V and J ends, which lost 3 bases and 3 bases, there was a span of 14 bases. CDR1 and CDR2 from the germline V gene are MDHEN and SYDVKM. The CDR3 runs to 15 residues. The receptor's source is a man aged 45 to 65 with active or convalescent COVID-19. This sequence joins TRBV28 and TRBJ2-5, with D tentatively TRBD1 (6 bases). Sequenced input: peripheral blood. The CDR3: CASSLSRRGKETQYF. CDR3 in DNA: TGTGCCAGCAGTTTGTCTCGCAGGGGCAAAGAGACCCAGTACTTC.